This T cell receptor (beta chain) was captured by sequencing in a study of blood T cell repertoires in COVID-19. The overall study: Acute-phase and convalescent COVID-19 samples originated in the United States, Italy and Spain.

Living in 25 or so US areas, the participants were between roughly 18 and 89 years of age. In the authors' methods: Reference gene primers were amplified, and this amplification served to estimate nucleated cell counts. Sequencing used immunoSEQ multiplex PCR; TCRdb keeps in-frame clones, though not all of them. That table gives V, J and clone size, and the DNA gave D and trimming. The sample lists roughly 200,000 clones, around 84% seen once, with about 19% in the top ten. This clonotype originated in a man aged 35 to 55 who had recovered from COVID-19. Sample: PBMCs or T cells enriched from blood (not recorded which).

In DNA form, the CDR3 reads TGTGCCAGCAGTTTAAACCAGTTCTATGGCTACACCTTC. It is translated as CASSLNQFYGYTF. The chain is built from TRBV27 and TRBJ1-2; the D is unclear. V gave up 2 bases and J gave up 4 bases, with 8 bases separating them. The germline CDR1 and CDR2 sequences are MNHEY and SMNVEV (reference sequence). This CDR3 is built from 13 residues.